Shown below are 6 T cell receptor beta chains from a single sample sequenced in a study of shared clonotypes between healthy human individuals (dated by TCRdb to 2019 to 2021). The protocol used for the library was the immunoSEQ multiplex PCR assay. The immuneACCESS repertoire file appears here via TCRdb, limited to in-frame rearrangements. These files lack a portion of the clones; in checked studies, under half of the deficit traces to unresolved V genes, and the cause of the others is not known. This sample lists roughly 1,000,000 clones; around 78% were detected once. The ten largest make up 0.5% to 0.6% of the sample. The source material was memory CD4+ T cells from PBMCs. The cell subset or site label, read with the paper, signifies: CD45RA-negative fraction. Receptor source: a man between 18 and 35 years old in good health. Some clones in this sample may be carry-over from other donors' samples.

The chain is built from TRBV28 and TRBJ1-6; D remains ambiguous. The germline V gene has CDR1 MDHEN and CDR2 SYDVKM. V gave up 3 bases and J gave up 7 bases, with 13 bases separating them. The CDR3 is 15 amino acids. The CDR3 protein is CASSFARLLNSPLHF. CDR3 in DNA: TGTGCCAGCAGTTTCGCCCGCTTGTTGAATTCACCCCTCCACTTT.

This clone was found a few times. Other nucleotide sequences in the sample specify the same CDR3. The chain joins TRBV5-1 to TRBJ1-2, with TRBD1 identical over 10 bases. Per the germline V gene, CDR1 is SGHRS and CDR2 is YFSETQ. V dropped 0 bases and J dropped 4; count of bases not matched to a gene: 0. The CDR3 spans 14 residues. As DNA, the CDR3 is TGCGCCAGCAGCTTGGGGACAGGGGGCTATGGCTACACCTTC. This codes for CASSLGTGGYGYTF.

J is TRBJ2-1 and V is TRBV28; TRBD2 is a possible D gene (6 bases). Trimming took 10 bases from V and 2 from J, leaving 15 bases between them. The germline V gene encodes CDR1 MDHEN and CDR2 SYDVKM. The CDR3 is made up of 14 amino acids. The CDR3 DNA follows: TGTGCCACGCATGGGGACTTGACCTACAATGAGCAGTTCTTC. The encoded protein is CATHGDLTYNEQFF.

This chain connects TRBV6-5 to TRBJ2-7, with 9 nucleotides matching TRBD1. The trim removed 6 bases at V and 3 bases at J, leaving 9 bases unmatched. The CDR3 loop spans 15 amino acids. CDR1 is MNHEY, CDR2 SVGAGI, per germline. CDR3 sequence reads: CASRRTGDLGYEQYF. The CDR3, as DNA: TGTGCCAGCAGACGGACAGGGGACCTCGGCTACGAGCAGTACTTC.

The chain is built from TRBV25-1 and TRBJ2-7, with 10 bases aligning to TRBD1. The CDR3 has 14 amino acids. V was pared by 4 bases and J by 6 bases, with 6 bases of the junction left unmatched. Germline CDR1 reads MGHDK; CDR2 reads SYGVNS. CDR3 amino acids: CASSGDRGSGEQYF. In nucleotides, the CDR3 is TGTGCCAGCAGTGGGGACAGGGGTAGTGGCGAGCAGTACTTC.

The chain carries TRBV5-8 and TRBJ2-4; no firm D call. Trimming stripped 4 bases from V and 0 bases from J, with 17 bases between. CDR3 length equals 17 residues. In germline, CDR1 is SGHTS, CDR2 YDEGEE. The CDR3 DNA is TGTGCCAGCAGCCCCGGACCGCGTCGAAGAGCCAAAAACATTCAGTACTTC. Its protein is CASSPGPRRRAKNIQYF.